These 9 T cell receptor beta chains came from one sample sequenced in a study of blood T cell repertoires in COVID-19. TCRdb's table, derived via immunoSEQ multiplex PCR, lists solely in-frame clones and lacks some. The sample has some 110,000 clones, more than 60% seen once. The sequenced material came from peripheral blood. The origin of the receptors is a man between 50 and 59 years old with acute or convalescent COVID-19.

The chain has TRBV5-1 and TRBJ1-4; 7 bases line up with TRBD1. The trim removed 0 bases at V and 8 bases at J, leaving 4 bases unmatched. The germline CDR1 and CDR2 sequences are SGHRS and YFSETQ. This CDR3 is built from 14 residues. The CDR3 DNA reads TGCGCCAGCAGCTTGGCCGAGGGACAGGAAAAACTGTTTTTT. Its translation: CASSLAEGQEKLFF.

Only one count was recorded for this clone. This CDR3 reads CASSPQLAGGPGELFF. CDR3 sequence (DNA): TGTGCCAGCAGCCCGCAACTAGCGGGGGGGCCCGGGGAGCTGTTTTTT. The V call is TRBV11-3, the J call TRBJ2-2; 13 bases match TRBD2. CDR3 size: 16 residues. V was pared by 5 bases and J by 6 bases, with 6 bases of the junction left unmatched. Germline values: CDR1 SGHNT, CDR2 YENEEA.

A few counts support this clone. The rearrangement joins TRBV15 to TRBJ2-1; D unclear. Germline V gene sequence: CDR1 LNHNV, CDR2 YYDKDF (reference sequence). The CDR3 runs to 11 residues. The V end lost 6 bases, the J end lost 10 bases, and 10 bases lay between the germline ends. Written as DNA, the CDR3 is TGTGCCACCAGTCCCAATCCCGAGCAGTTCTTC. Encoded protein: CATSPNPEQFF.

CDR3 sequence reads: CASSLGLQETQYF. The CDR3 DNA reads as TGTGCCAGCAGCTTAGGACTCCAAGAGACCCAGTACTTC. The chain joins TRBV13 to TRBJ2-5; D gene unclear. CDR3 size: 13 residues. Germline V gives CDR1 PRHDT, CDR2 FYEKMQ (reference sequence). V lost 0 bases and J lost 1, with 3 bases in between.

V and J are TRBV18 and TRBJ2-1, with 7 bases identical to TRBD1. V was clipped by 0 bases and J by 4 bases; unmatched bases: 6. The CDR3 consists of 16 residues. Germline V gene sequence: CDR1 KGHSH, CDR2 LQKENI. This CDR3 is CASSPPQGVMYNEQFF. The CDR3 bases are TGTGCCAGCTCACCACCTCAGGGGGTAATGTACAATGAGCAGTTCTTC.

This clone has more than one count but fewer than ten. The rearrangement uses TRBV6-2 or TRBV6-3 and TRBJ2-5; D might be TRBD2 (6 bases). V lost 5 bases, J lost 1 base, and 8 bases lay in between. The germline V gene encodes CDR1 MNHEY and CDR2 SVGEGT. The CDR3 contains 13 residues. The CDR3 bases are TGTGCCAGCAGTCGGGAGTTCCAAGAGACCCAGTACTTC. Translating gives CASSREFQETQYF.

The rearrangement links TRBV29-1 to TRBJ1-2; 8 nucleotides align to TRBD1. Germline CDR1 reads SQVTM; CDR2 reads ANQGSEA. Trimming at V came to 7 bases and at J to 7 bases, leaving 11 bases not matched to a gene. CDR3 length: 13 residues. CDR3: CSAGRTGGGGYTF. The CDR3 DNA sequence: TGCAGCGCAGGTCGTACAGGGGGGGGTGGCTACACCTTC. The full variable domain, in which reference TRBV29-1 and TRBJ1-2 provide the parts outside the CDR3, is SAVISQKPSRDICQRGTSLTIQCQVDSQVTMMFWYRQQPGQSLTLIATANQGSEATYESGFVIDKFPISRPNLTFSTLTVSNMSPEDSSIYLCSAGRTGGGGYTFGSGTRLTVV.

The chain combines TRBV28 with TRBJ2-7; TRBD2 is a possible D gene (6 bases). V lost 6 bases and J lost 3, with 9 bases in between. In germline, CDR1 is MDHEN, CDR2 SYDVKM. The CDR3 covers 12 residues. For the CDR3, the DNA is TGTGCCAGCAGAATCGGGGGCTACGAGCAGTACTTC. It is translated as CASRIGGYEQYF.

The V call is TRBV27, the J call TRBJ2-3; 10 bases map to TRBD2. Germline CDR1 is MNHEY and CDR2 is SMNVEV (reference sequence). The CDR3 spans 16 residues. V gave up 5 bases and J gave up 5 bases; unmatched junction bases: 10. CDR3 bases: TGTGCCAGCAGTACCCCTCTAGCGGGAGCTAGAGATACGCAGTATTTT. Translation: CASSTPLAGARDTQYF.